The T cell receptor beta chain described here comes from a study of T cells after yellow fever vaccination. The CDR3 sequence is 14 residues long. Germline V gives CDR1 MDHEN, CDR2 SYDVKM. V shed 5 bases and J shed 9 bases, with 14 bases lying between them. Researchers made TCR cDNA using 5'RACE template switching, and this step added a universal primer site and UMIs. TCRdb re-called the 5' RACE reads with MiXCR, one entry per CDR3 protein. The sample contains 620,000 or so distinct CDR3 sequences, roughly a sixth of which appear only once. The TCR was taken from a man in his late teens or twenties who received the YFV17D yellow fever vaccine. Sequenced here: PBMCs, sampled 4 to 6 days after the first yellow fever vaccination. The rearrangement joins TRBV28 to TRBJ1-6, with a possible D match to TRBD1 (6 bases). The CDR3 is CASSIQGKSSPLHF. The DNA for the CDR3 is TGTGCCAGCAGTATTCAGGGGAAGAGTTCACCCCTCCACTTT.